Below, one TCR beta chain is given with its context. The data are from a study of cytomegalovirus exposure and HLA in healthy donors. The germline CDR1 and CDR2 sequences are SNHLY and FYNNEI. V lost 8 bases, J lost 5 bases, and 5 bases stayed unmatched. This CDR3 has 13 residues. PCR used 60 Vbeta primers and 13 Jbeta primers. The method was immunoSEQ multiplex PCR; TCRdb's version includes in-frame clones alone and lacks a portion of them. The sample holds 140,000 to 150,000 clones; around 78% are singletons and the top ten take about 2.9%. The sequencing input was PBMCs. This chain connects TRBV2 to TRBJ1-4; 7 bases match TRBD1. The sequence was obtained from a man aged 35 to 55 in good health and CMV-seropositive. The CDR3 DNA reads as TGTGCCAGCCAGGGGACAGACAATGAAAAACTGTTTTTT. Encoded protein: CASQGTDNEKLFF.